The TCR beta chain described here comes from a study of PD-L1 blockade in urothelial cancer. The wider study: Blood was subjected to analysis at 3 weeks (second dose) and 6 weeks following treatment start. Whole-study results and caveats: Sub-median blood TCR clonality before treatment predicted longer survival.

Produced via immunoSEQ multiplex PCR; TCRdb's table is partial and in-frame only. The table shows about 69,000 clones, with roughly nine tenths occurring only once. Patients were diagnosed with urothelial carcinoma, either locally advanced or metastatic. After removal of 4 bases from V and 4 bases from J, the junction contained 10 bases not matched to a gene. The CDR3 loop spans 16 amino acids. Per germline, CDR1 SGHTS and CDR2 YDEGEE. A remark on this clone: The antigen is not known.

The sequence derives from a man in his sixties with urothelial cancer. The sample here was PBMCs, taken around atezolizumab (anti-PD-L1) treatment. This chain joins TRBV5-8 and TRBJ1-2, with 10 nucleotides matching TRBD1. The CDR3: CASSPQGQGGSYGYTF. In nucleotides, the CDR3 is TGTGCCAGCAGCCCGCAAGGACAGGGGGGATCCTATGGCTACACCTTC.